This entry concerns a single T cell receptor (beta chain). In the original processing: Quantification of nucleated cells was approximated via reference gene primer amplification. Sequencing used immunoSEQ multiplex PCR; TCRdb keeps in-frame clones, though not all of them. V, J and clone size are taken as reported in that table, and D and trimming were inferred from the DNA itself. The sample lists about 300,000 clones, approximately 88% seen once, with approximately 6.6% in the top ten. This CDR3 comprises 12 residues. V was trimmed by 5 bases and J by 8 bases, leaving 12 bases between them. CDR1 is SGHVS and CDR2 is FQNEAQ in the germline V gene. These data originate in a study of blood T cell repertoires in COVID-19.

The V and J genes are TRBV7-8 and TRBJ1-2, with a tentative D call TRBD1 (6 bases). The sequenced sample was peripheral blood. The sequence was collected from a woman in her 30s who had recovered from COVID-19. For the CDR3, the DNA is TGTGCCAGCAGCCACAGGGTTGGCGGCTACACCTTC. It yields the protein CASSHRVGGYTF.